This T cell receptor beta chain is drawn from a study of blood T cell repertoires in COVID-19. Study background: The samples span acute and convalescent COVID-19 from the United States, Italy and Spain.

Only a few counts were recorded for this clone. Per the original methods: Counts of nucleated cells, estimated from reference gene primer amplification, were obtained. Here immunoSEQ multiplex PCR was the method, and the copy in TCRdb shows in-frame clones only, minus some. V and J calls and clone size are those listed in that table; D and trimming were worked out from the DNA. The repertoire holds 150,000 to 200,000 clones, with approximately 88% as singletons. This CDR3 contains 15 residues. Deletions cut 2 bases from V and 1 base from J, with 11 bases between. Germline V gene lookup returns CDR1 SGHRS and CDR2 YFSETQ.

This TCR was recovered from a woman aged 45-59 years with acute or convalescent COVID-19. The gene calls are TRBV5-1 and TRBJ2-3; D call uncertain. The sample was peripheral blood. DNA for the CDR3: TGCGCCAGCAGCTTCGATGGAGTTGGCACAGATACGCAGTATTTT. Translating gives CASSFDGVGTDTQYF.